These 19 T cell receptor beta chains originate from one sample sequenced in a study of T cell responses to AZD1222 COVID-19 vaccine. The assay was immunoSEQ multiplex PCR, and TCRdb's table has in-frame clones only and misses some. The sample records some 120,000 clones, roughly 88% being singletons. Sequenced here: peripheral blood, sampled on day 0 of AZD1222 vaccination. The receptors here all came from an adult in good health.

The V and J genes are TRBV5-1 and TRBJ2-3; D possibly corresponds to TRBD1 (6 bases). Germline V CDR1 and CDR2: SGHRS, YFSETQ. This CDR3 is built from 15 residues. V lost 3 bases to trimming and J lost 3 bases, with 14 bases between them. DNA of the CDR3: TGCGCCAGCAGCTCGGGACAATCGAGGACAGATACGCAGTATTTT. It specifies CASSSGQSRTDTQYF.

The CDR3 DNA is TGTGCCAGCAGCGAGGGGACTAAAGAGACCCAGTACTTC. Its translation: CASSEGTKETQYF. This rearrangement joins TRBV5-5 to TRBJ2-5, with 7 bases lining up with TRBD2. Germline V gene lookup returns CDR1 SGHKS and CDR2 YYEKEE (reference sequence). Unmatched junction bases numbered 3, after V lost 4 bases and J lost 3 bases. The CDR3 spans 13 residues.

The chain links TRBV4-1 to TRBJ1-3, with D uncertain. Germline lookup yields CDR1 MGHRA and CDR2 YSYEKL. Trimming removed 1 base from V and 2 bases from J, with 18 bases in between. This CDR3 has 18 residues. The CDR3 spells CASSQGEGGGSPGNTIYF. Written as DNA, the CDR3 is TGCGCCAGCAGCCAAGGCGAGGGAGGTGGGAGCCCTGGAAACACCATATATTTT.

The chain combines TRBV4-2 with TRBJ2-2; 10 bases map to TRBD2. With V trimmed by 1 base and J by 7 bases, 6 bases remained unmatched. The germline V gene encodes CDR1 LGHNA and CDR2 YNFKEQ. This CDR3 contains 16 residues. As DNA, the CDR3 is TGTGCCAGCAGCCAAGCACTAGCGGGGACGGGCGGGGAGCTGTTTTTT. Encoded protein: CASSQALAGTGGELFF.

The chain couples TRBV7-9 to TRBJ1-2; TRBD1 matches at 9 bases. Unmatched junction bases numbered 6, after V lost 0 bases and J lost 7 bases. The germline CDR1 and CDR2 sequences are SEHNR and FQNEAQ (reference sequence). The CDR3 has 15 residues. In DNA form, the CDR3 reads TGTGCCAGCAGCTTAGCCGGGGGACAGGGTGGTGGCTACACCTTC. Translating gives CASSLAGGQGGGYTF.

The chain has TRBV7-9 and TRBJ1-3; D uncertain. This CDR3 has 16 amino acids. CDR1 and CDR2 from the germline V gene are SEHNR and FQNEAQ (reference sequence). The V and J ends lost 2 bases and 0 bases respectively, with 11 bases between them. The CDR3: CASSLMLTSSGNTIYF. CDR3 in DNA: TGTGCCAGCAGCTTAATGTTGACTAGCTCTGGAAACACCATATATTTT. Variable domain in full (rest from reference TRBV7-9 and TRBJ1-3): DTGVSQNPRHKITKRGQNVTFRCDPISEHNRLYWYRQTLGQGPEFLTYFQNEAQLEKSRLLSDRFSAERPKGSFSTLEIQRTEQGDSAMYLCASSLMLTSSGNTIYFGEGSWLTVV.

CDR3 residues: CATSVRGRAGGKTDTQYF. CDR3 sequence (DNA): TGTGCCACCAGCGTCCGAGGGCGAGCGGGAGGGAAAACAGATACGCAGTATTTT. V gene TRBV15 combines with J gene TRBJ2-3; 10 bases agree with TRBD2. V gave up 5 bases and J gave up 3 bases; unmatched junction bases: 14. The germline V gene encodes CDR1 LNHNV and CDR2 YYDKDF (reference sequence). This CDR3 comprises 18 residues.

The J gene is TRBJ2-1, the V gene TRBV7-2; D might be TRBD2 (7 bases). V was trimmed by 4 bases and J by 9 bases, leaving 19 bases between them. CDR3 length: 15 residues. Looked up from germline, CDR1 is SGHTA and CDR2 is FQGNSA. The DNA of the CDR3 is TGTGCCAGCAGCTACGGCGGGGGCGCTGGGGGTGAGCAGTTCTTC. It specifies CASSYGGGAGGEQFF.

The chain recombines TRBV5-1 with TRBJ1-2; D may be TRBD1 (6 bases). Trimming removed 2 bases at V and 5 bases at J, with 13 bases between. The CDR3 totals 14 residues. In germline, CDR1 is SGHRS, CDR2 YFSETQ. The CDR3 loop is CASSLEQGQYGYTF. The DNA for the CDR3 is TGCGCCAGCAGCTTAGAACAAGGACAGTATGGCTACACCTTC.

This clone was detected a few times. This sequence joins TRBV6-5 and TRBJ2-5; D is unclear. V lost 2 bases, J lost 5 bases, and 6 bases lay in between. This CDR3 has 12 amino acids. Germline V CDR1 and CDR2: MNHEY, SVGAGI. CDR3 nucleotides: TGTGCCAGCAGTTACCCTGGGGAGACCCAGTACTTC. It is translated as CASSYPGETQYF.

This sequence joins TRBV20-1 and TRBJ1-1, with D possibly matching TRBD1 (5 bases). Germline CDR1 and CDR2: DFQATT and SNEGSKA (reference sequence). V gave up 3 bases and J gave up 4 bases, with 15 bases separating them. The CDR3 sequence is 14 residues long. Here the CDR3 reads CSASRPAGGTEAFF. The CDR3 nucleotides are TGCAGTGCTAGTCGCCCTGCGGGGGGCACTGAAGCTTTCTTT.

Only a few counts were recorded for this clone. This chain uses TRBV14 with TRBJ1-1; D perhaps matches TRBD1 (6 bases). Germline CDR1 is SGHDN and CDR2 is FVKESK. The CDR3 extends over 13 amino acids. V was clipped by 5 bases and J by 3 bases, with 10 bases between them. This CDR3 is CASSRGADTEAFF. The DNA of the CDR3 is TGTGCCAGCAGCAGGGGGGCGGACACTGAAGCTTTCTTT.

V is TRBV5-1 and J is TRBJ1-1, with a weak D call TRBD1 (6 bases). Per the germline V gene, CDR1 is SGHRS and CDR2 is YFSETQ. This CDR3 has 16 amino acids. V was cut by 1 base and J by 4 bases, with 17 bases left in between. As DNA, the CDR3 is TGCGCCAGCAGCTTGATGATGCAGGGGCGAAGCACTGAAGCTTTCTTT. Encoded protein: CASSLMMQGRSTEAFF.

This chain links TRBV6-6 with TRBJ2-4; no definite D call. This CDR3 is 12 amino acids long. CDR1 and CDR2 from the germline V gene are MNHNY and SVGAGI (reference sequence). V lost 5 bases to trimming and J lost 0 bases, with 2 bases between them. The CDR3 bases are TGTGCCAGCAGTGGAGCCAAAAACATTCAGTACTTC. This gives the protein CASSGAKNIQYF.

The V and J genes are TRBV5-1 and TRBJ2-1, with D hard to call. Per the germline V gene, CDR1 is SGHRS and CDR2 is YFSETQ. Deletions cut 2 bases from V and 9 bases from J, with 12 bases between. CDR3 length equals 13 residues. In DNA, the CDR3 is TGCGCCAGCAGCTTAAGACCCGATGGTGAGCAGTTCTTC. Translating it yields CASSLRPDGEQFF. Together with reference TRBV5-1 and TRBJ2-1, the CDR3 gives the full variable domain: KAGVTQTPRYLIKTRGQQVTLSCSPISGHRSVSWYQQTPGQGLQFLFEYFSETQRNKGNFPGRFSGRQFSNSRSEMNVSTLELGDSALYLCASSLRPDGEQFFGPGTRLTVL.

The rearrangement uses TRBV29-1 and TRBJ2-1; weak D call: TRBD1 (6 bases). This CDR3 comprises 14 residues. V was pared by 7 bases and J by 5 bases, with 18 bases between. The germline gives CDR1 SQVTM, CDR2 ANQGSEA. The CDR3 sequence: CSGTDRTVNNEQFF. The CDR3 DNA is TGCAGCGGCACAGACCGGACAGTTAACAATGAGCAGTTCTTC.

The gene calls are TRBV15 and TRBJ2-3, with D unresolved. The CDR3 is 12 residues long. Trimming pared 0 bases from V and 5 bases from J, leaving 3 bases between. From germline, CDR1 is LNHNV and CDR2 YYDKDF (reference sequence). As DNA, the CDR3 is TGTGCCACCAGCAGAGAGGGAGATACGCAGTATTTT. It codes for CATSREGDTQYF.

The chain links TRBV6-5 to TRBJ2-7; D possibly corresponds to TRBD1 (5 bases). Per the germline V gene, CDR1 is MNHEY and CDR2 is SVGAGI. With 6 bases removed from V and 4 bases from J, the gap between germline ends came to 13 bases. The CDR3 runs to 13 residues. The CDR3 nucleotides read TGTGCCAGCAGCCCCAGGGCAGATTACGAGCAGTACTTC. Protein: CASSPRADYEQYF.

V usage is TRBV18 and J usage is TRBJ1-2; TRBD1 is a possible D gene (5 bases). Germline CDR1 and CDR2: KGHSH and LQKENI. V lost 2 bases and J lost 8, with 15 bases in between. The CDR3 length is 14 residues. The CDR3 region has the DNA TGTGCCAGCTCACCAACGGGGGAACTAAGCGGCTACACCTTC. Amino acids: CASSPTGELSGYTF. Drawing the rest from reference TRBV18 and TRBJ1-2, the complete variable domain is NAGVMQNPRHLVRRRGQEARLRCSPMKGHSHVYWYRQLPEEGLKFMVYLQKENIIDESGMPKERFSAEFPKEGPSILRIQQVVRGDSAAYFCASSPTGELSGYTFGSGTRLTVV.